Shown below are 23 T cell receptor beta chains from a single sample sequenced in a study of blood T cell repertoires in COVID-19. This table comes from immunoSEQ multiplex PCR, and its TCRdb copy is limited to in-frame clones, with some not included. This sample yields 380,000 or so clones, of which more than 75% are seen a single time; 0.95% to 1% belongs to the top ten. The sequenced sample consisted of PBMCs or T cells enriched from blood (not recorded which). These receptors were obtained from a woman younger than 45 with acute COVID-19.

The V gene is TRBV27, the J gene TRBJ1-1; D may be TRBD1 (5 bases). This CDR3 spans 14 amino acids. The V end was cut by 2 bases, the J end by 3 bases, with 10 bases between. Germline lookup yields CDR1 MNHEY and CDR2 SMNVEV (reference sequence). The CDR3 is CASSLGWGDTEAFF. The CDR3 nucleotides read TGTGCCAGCAGTTTAGGTTGGGGGGACACTGAAGCTTTCTTT.

This rearrangement joins TRBV6-2 or TRBV6-3 to TRBJ1-2, with D possibly being TRBD1 (5 bases). Looked up from germline, CDR1 is MNHEY and CDR2 is SVGEGT. The CDR3 is 14 amino acids. Between the trimmed V and J ends, which lost 3 bases and 4 bases, there was a span of 12 bases. This chain's CDR3 is CASSYGQGGYGYTF. CDR3 in DNA: TGTGCCAGCAGTTATGGGCAGGGAGGCTATGGCTACACCTTC.

The chain uses TRBV5-1 and TRBJ2-1, with 8 bases lining up with TRBD2. CDR3 length: 16 residues. Germline V lookup: CDR1 SGHRS, CDR2 YFSETQ. Trimming at V came to 0 bases and at J to 4 bases, leaving 6 bases not matched to a gene. The CDR3: CASSLVSGAVYNEQFF. CDR3 in DNA: TGCGCCAGCAGCTTGGTTAGCGGGGCGGTATACAATGAGCAGTTCTTC.

Written as DNA, the CDR3 is TGTGCCAGCTCACCTCAGGGACTCCCGGTTCCAGATACGCAGTATTTT. This codes for CASSPQGLPVPDTQYF. This chain links TRBV18 with TRBJ2-3, with D perhaps matching TRBD2 (6 bases). This CDR3 comprises 16 residues. Deletions cut 3 bases from V and 4 bases from J, with 17 bases between. From germline, CDR1 is KGHSH and CDR2 LQKENI.

The chain recombines TRBV18 with TRBJ2-3, with 11 bases aligning to TRBD2. The CDR3 is 16 residues long. Germline trimming cut 2 bases from V and 0 bases from J; bases unmatched to any gene: 1. Germline CDR1 KGHSH, CDR2 LQKENI. CDR3 residues: CASSPTSGGSTDTQYF. The CDR3 region has the DNA TGTGCCAGCTCACCAACTAGCGGGGGAAGCACAGATACGCAGTATTTT. The full variable domain, with the rest looked up from reference TRBV18 and TRBJ2-3, is NAGVMQNPRHLVRRRGQEARLRCSPMKGHSHVYWYRQLPEEGLKFMVYLQKENIIDESGMPKERFSAEFPKEGPSILRIQQVVRGDSAAYFCASSPTSGGSTDTQYFGPGTRLTVL.

The chain employs TRBV30 and TRBJ1-5; unclear D gene. CDR1 GTSNPN and CDR2 SVGIG come from the germline V gene (reference sequence). This CDR3 is built from 13 residues. V dropped 1 base and J dropped 5 bases, with 9 bases sitting between them. The chain's CDR3 is CAWSDNMDQPQHF. Here the CDR3 DNA reads TGTGCCTGGAGTGACAACATGGATCAGCCCCAGCATTTT.

The gene calls are TRBV29-1 and TRBJ1-1, with 8 positions matching TRBD1. The length of the CDR3 is 13 residues. CDR1 SQVTM and CDR2 ANQGSEA come from the germline V gene. Losses at the gene ends were 6 bases for V and 4 bases for J; bases not matched to a gene: 7. The CDR3 DNA is TGCAGCGTCCTAGCAGGGGGCGGCACTGAAGCTTTCTTT. It is translated as CSVLAGGGTEAFF.

This clone appeared once. The chain combines TRBV19 with TRBJ2-5, with TRBD1 identical over 9 bases. The CDR3 contains 15 residues. Germline lookup yields CDR1 LNHDA and CDR2 SQIVND (reference sequence). After removal of 6 bases from V and 5 bases from J, the junction contained 10 bases not matched to a gene. The CDR3: CASRQIGTGRETQYF. As DNA, the CDR3 is TGTGCCAGTAGGCAGATCGGGACAGGGAGGGAGACCCAGTACTTC. Together with reference TRBV19 and TRBJ2-5, the CDR3 gives the full variable domain: DGGITQSPKYLFRKEGQNVTLSCEQNLNHDAMYWYRQDPGQGLRLIYYSQIVNDFQKGDIAEGYSVSREKKESFPLTVTSAQKNPTAFYLCASRQIGTGRETQYFGPGTRLLVL.

The chain has TRBV7-2 and TRBJ1-6, with 7 bases identical to TRBD1. The length of the CDR3 is 16 residues. Germline CDR1 SGHTA, CDR2 FQGNSA. The ends lost 1 base at V and 4 bases at J; junction bases unmatched: 4. The CDR3 reads CASSLDGQAYNSPLHF. DNA of the CDR3: TGTGCCAGCAGCTTAGACGGACAGGCGTATAATTCACCCCTCCACTTT.

This clone was counted between two and nine times. The chain carries TRBV24-1 and TRBJ2-2, with 9 bases aligning to TRBD2. Trimming cost V 9 bases and J 4 bases; bases outside gene matches: 2. Germline assignment: CDR1 KGHDR and CDR2 SFDVKD. This CDR3 is built from 13 residues. The CDR3 reads CATERGATGELFF. The CDR3 nucleotides are TGTGCCACCGAGCGGGGGGCCACCGGGGAGCTGTTTTTT.

The CDR3 DNA is TGTGCCAGCAGCGTAGTCTCCAATTCACCCCTCCACTTT. The encoded protein is CASSVVSNSPLHF. The chain couples TRBV9 to TRBJ1-6; no firm D call. Per germline, CDR1 SGDLS and CDR2 YYNGEE. This CDR3 comprises 13 residues. V was pared by 0 bases and J by 7 bases, with 5 bases between.

The chain carries TRBV24-1 and TRBJ1-4, with TRBD1 identical over 8 bases. The junction had 9 bases not matched to a gene; V was cut back by 3 bases and J by 7 bases. The CDR3 is 16 amino acids. Germline V gene lookup returns CDR1 KGHDR and CDR2 SFDVKD. CDR3 amino acids: CATSDPKTGDIEKLFF. The CDR3 bases are TGTGCCACCAGTGATCCCAAGACAGGGGATATTGAAAAACTGTTTTTT.

The V and J genes are TRBV7-3 and TRBJ2-3; tentative D call: TRBD2 (7 bases). Germline V gene sequence: CDR1 SGHTA, CDR2 FQGTGA. The V end was cut by 4 bases, the J end by 3 bases, with 14 bases between. CDR3 size: 15 residues. The CDR3 DNA reads as TGTGCCAGCAGCTCGGGGGGCAGGGAGACAGATACGCAGTATTTT. It encodes CASSSGGRETDTQYF.

V and J are TRBV19 and TRBJ1-2; TRBD1 is a possible D gene (5 bases). This CDR3 spans 16 amino acids. The V end lost 3 bases, the J end lost 4 bases, and 18 bases lay between the germline ends. Per germline, CDR1 LNHDA and CDR2 SQIVND (reference sequence). CDR3 DNA: TGTGCCAGTAGTATGGCCCAGGGTATAGTAGGCTATGGCTACACCTTC. Translation: CASSMAQGIVGYGYTF.

V is TRBV5-3 and J is TRBJ1-5; unclear D gene. TRBV5-3 is sorted into the ORF group, with uncertain function. The ends were cut back, 6 bases at V and 0 bases at J, with 16 bases in the middle. The CDR3 length is 16 residues. The CDR3 bases are TGTGCCAGAAAGCCACTGACTTGTTATAGCAATCAGCCCCAGCATTTT. Encoded protein: CARKPLTCYSNQPQHF.

The chain is built from TRBV6-5 and TRBJ1-1; D is unresolved. From germline, CDR1 is MNHEY and CDR2 SVGAGI. Trimming shortened V by 2 bases and J by 1 base, and 5 bases separated the two germline ends. There are 13 residues in the CDR3. For the CDR3, the DNA is TGTGCCAGCAGTTACCGACAGAACACTGAAGCTTTCTTT. Protein sequence: CASSYRQNTEAFF.

The chain has TRBV6-5 and TRBJ1-6; maybe TRBD1 (6 bases). Germline V gene lookup returns CDR1 MNHEY and CDR2 SVGAGI. This CDR3 contains 14 residues. V dropped 7 bases and J dropped 8 bases, with 15 bases sitting between them. CDR3 protein: CASTLLGADSPLHF. CDR3 in DNA: TGTGCCAGCACCTTGCTGGGGGCGGATTCACCCCTCCACTTT.

This rearrangement joins TRBV27 to TRBJ1-6; D is uncertain. The CDR3 contains 17 residues. Germline V gene lookup returns CDR1 MNHEY and CDR2 SMNVEV (reference sequence). Trimming took 0 bases from V and 0 from J, leaving 9 bases between them. CDR3 in amino acids: CASSLSWASSYNSPLHF. As DNA, the CDR3 is TGTGCCAGCAGTTTATCGTGGGCGAGCTCCTATAATTCACCCCTCCACTTT.

The rearrangement uses TRBV7-9 and TRBJ2-6, with D perhaps TRBD2 (5 bases). The germline V and J ends were trimmed by 5 bases and 0 bases, with 20 bases remaining between them. The CDR3 sequence is 19 residues long. Germline V lookup: CDR1 SEHNR, CDR2 FQNEAQ (reference sequence). CDR3 amino acids: CASSPGLRGPSSGANVLTF. CDR3 bases: TGTGCCAGCAGCCCCGGACTTAGAGGGCCTAGCTCTGGGGCCAACGTCCTGACTTTC.

The rearrangement links TRBV9 to TRBJ2-7, with TRBD1 identical over 7 bases. The CDR3 sequence is 14 residues long. V gave up 3 bases and J gave up 7 bases; unmatched junction bases: 10. Germline V gives CDR1 SGDLS, CDR2 YYNGEE. The CDR3 DNA sequence: TGTGCCAGCAGCGCGGGACAGATGGGGTATGAGCAGTACTTC. This translates into CASSAGQMGYEQYF. The full variable domain, in which reference TRBV9 and TRBJ2-7 provide the parts outside the CDR3, is DSGVTQTPKHLITATGQRVTLRCSPRSGDLSVYWYQQSLDQGLQFLIQYYNGEERAKGNILERFSAQQFPDLHSELNLSSLELGDSALYFCASSAGQMGYEQYFGPGTRLTVT.

In nucleotides, the CDR3 is TGTGCCAGCAGTTATGTGGGTGGAGGGGTTCCCAATCAGCCCCAGCATTTT. It yields the protein CASSYVGGGVPNQPQHF. V gene TRBV6-2 or TRBV6-3 combines with J gene TRBJ1-5, with D tentatively TRBD1 (5 bases). Germline values: CDR1 MNHEY, CDR2 SVGEGT. V gave up 3 bases and J gave up 3 bases, with 18 bases separating them. The CDR3 spans 17 residues.

The V and J genes are TRBV5-1 and TRBJ2-7; possibly TRBD1 for D (5 bases). This CDR3 is built from 13 residues. CDR1 is SGHRS and CDR2 is YFSETQ in the germline V gene. The V gene lost 5 bases and the J gene lost 1 base, with 10 bases spanning the gap. CDR3 protein: CASRPQGSYEQYF. In DNA form, the CDR3 reads TGCGCCAGCAGGCCGCAGGGTTCCTACGAGCAGTACTTC.

As DNA, the CDR3 is TGTGCCAGCAGCCTCGAACGGGGGGGCTCCTATGGCTACACCTTC. This encodes CASSLERGGSYGYTF. V usage is TRBV2 and J usage is TRBJ1-2; D perhaps matches TRBD1 (6 bases). Germline V gene lookup returns CDR1 SNHLY and CDR2 FYNNEI. The length of the CDR3 is 15 residues. V dropped 6 bases and J dropped 4 bases, with 18 bases sitting between them.